This T cell receptor beta chain was retrieved from a study of blood T cells in healthy people across ages. The study's findings and limits: Unsorted PBMC input precluded a conclusive naive versus antigen-experienced comparison.

The use of a sample-barcoded 5' primer and a J-beta primer mix characterized a second PCR of about 7 to 12 cycles. TCRdb passed the 5' RACE reads through MiXCR, listing each CDR3 protein once. The sample has 850,000 to 1,000,000 distinct CDR3 sequences; just over 50% are singletons. V gave up 4 bases and J gave up 2 bases; unmatched junction bases: 4. The CDR3 has 14 residues. Germline values: CDR1 SQVTM, CDR2 ANQGSEA. Concerning this clonotype: Its cognate antigen is unknown.

Sequenced sample: blood. This chain joins TRBV29-1 and TRBJ1-5, with 8 bases identical to TRBD1. This receptor was identified in a woman aged 55-70 years in good health. The CDR3 is CSVADRVGNQPQHF. CDR3 nucleotide sequence: TGCAGCGTTGCGGACAGGGTAGGCAATCAGCCCCAGCATTTT. Supplemented by reference TRBV29-1 and TRBJ1-5, the full variable domain reads SAVISQKPSRDICQRGTSLTIQCQVDSQVTMMFWYRQQPGQSLTLIATANQGSEATYESGFVIDKFPISRPNLTFSTLTVSNMSPEDSSIYLCSVADRVGNQPQHFGDGTRLSIL.